This T cell receptor (beta chain) was captured in a study of identifying expanded T cells in peripheral blood. Germline loops: CDR1 SGHTA, CDR2 FQGNSA. The V end was cut by 6 bases, the J end by 4 bases, with 12 bases between. The CDR3 totals 14 residues. Clones were read by immunoSEQ multiplex PCR, and TCRdb kept only the in-frame ones, dropping some. This table has about 85,000 clones, 70% to 90% appearing once. Sequenced input: blood. This TCR came from a person aged 18 to 75 in good health. This sequence joins TRBV7-2 and TRBJ2-2; D possibly corresponds to TRBD1 (6 bases). The DNA of the CDR3 is TGTGCCAGCAGTCCTGACAGGACCACCGGGGAGCTGTTTTTT. Amino acid sequence: CASSPDRTTGELFF.